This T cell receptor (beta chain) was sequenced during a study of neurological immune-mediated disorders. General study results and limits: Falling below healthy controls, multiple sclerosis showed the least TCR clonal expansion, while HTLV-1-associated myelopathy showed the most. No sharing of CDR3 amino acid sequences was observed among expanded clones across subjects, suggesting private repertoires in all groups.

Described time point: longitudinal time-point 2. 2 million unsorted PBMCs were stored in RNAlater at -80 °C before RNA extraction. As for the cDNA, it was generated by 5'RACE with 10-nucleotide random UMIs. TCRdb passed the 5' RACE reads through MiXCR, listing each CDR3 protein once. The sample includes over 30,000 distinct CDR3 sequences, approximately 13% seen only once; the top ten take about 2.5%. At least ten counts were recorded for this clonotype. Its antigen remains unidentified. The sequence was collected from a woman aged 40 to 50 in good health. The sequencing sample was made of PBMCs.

CDR3 loop: CASITNRGLGEQYF. As DNA, the CDR3 is TGTGCCAGCATTACCAACAGGGGGTTGGGGGAGCAGTACTTC. V is TRBV6-5 and J is TRBJ2-7, with 8 positions matching TRBD1. The CDR3 runs to 14 residues. The V and J ends lost 7 bases and 7 bases, in that order; junction bases with no gene match: 12. Looked up from germline, CDR1 is MNHEY and CDR2 is SVGAGI.